In this sample, the clone carrying this TCR beta chain turned up a few times. Its antigen is unknown. The junction differs from germline at one of its ends, possibly a read error. Germline V gene data show CDR1 as SNHLY and CDR2 as FYNNEI. The CDR3 has 14 amino acids. These data are taken from a study of neurological immune-mediated disorders. TCRdb ran MiXCR on the 5' RACE reads and lists one entry per CDR3 protein. The sample carries 66,000 or so distinct CDR3 sequences, 3.5% to 5% recorded once. Overall study findings and caveats: The most TCR clonal expansion was seen in HTLV-1-associated myelopathy, and the least was seen in multiple sclerosis, which fell below healthy controls. When repertoires were grouped phylogenetically, those of 18 of 34 multiple sclerosis patients fell into one related-CDR3 cluster, a possible signature.

V is TRBV2 and J is TRBJ1-5; 8 bases match TRBD1. Sequencing was done on a sample of PBMCs. The clonotype was recovered from a man aged 25 to 40 with multiple sclerosis. The CDR3: CASRPGQVNQPQNF. The CDR3 region has the DNA TGTGCCAGCAGACCGGGACAGGTGAATCAGCCCCAGAATTTT.